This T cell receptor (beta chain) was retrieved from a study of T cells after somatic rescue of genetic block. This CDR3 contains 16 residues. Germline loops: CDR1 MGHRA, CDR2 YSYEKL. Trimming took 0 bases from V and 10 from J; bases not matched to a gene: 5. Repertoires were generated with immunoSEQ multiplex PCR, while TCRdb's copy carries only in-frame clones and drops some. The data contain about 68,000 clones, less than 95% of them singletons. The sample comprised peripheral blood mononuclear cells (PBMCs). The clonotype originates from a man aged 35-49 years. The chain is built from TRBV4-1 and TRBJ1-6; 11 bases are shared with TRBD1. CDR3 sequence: CASSQEGTGGESPLHF. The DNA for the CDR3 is TGCGCCAGCAGCCAAGAGGGGACAGGGGGGGAGTCACCCCTCCACTTT.